Listed below are T cell receptor beta chains from one sample, sequenced in a study of blood T cells in healthy people across ages. TCRdb passed the 5' RACE reads through MiXCR, listing each CDR3 protein once. The sample contains hundreds of thousands of distinct CDR3 sequences, 45% to 50% of which appear only once. The sequenced material came from blood. Source of these receptors: a woman aged 60-70 years in good health. Each CDR3 is given with its conserved first and last residue. The order of the fields is D gene, V gene, clone size, J gene, CDR3 protein, CDR3 DNA. D genes are given only for firm matches. Clone size is given for some rows only: seen once, a few or many times, or a class if the clone is expanded.

D: NA
V: TRBV5-5
size: NA
J: TRBJ1-4
CDR3: CASSPPGVATNEKLFF
DNA: TGTGCCAGCAGCCCACCGGGTGTGGCAACTAATGAAAAACTGTTTTTT

D: TRBD2
V: TRBV5-1
size: NA
J: TRBJ2-1
CDR3: CASGRLAGVSSNEQFF
DNA: TGCGCCAGCGGCCGATTAGCGGGAGTTTCCTCCAATGAGCAGTTCTTC

D: TRBD2
V: TRBV3-1
size: NA
J: TRBJ2-1
CDR3: CASSLLVLAGGGEQFF
DNA: TGTGCCAGCAGCCTTTTGGTGCTAGCGGGAGGAGGAGAGCAGTTCTTC

D: NA
V: TRBV27
size: NA
J: TRBJ2-7
CDR3: CASSFRQNNEQYF
DNA: TGTGCCAGCAGTTTTCGGCAGAACAACGAGCAGTACTTC

D: TRBD1
V: TRBV27
size: NA
J: TRBJ2-7
CDR3: CASSLYWGQGWYEQYF
DNA: TGTGCCAGCAGTCTCTATTGGGGACAGGGTTGGTACGAGCAGTACTTC

D: NA
V: TRBV20-1
size: few
J: TRBJ2-1
CDR3: CSANPWGASSYNEQFF
DNA: TGCAGTGCTAATCCCTGGGGAGCGAGCTCCTACAATGAGCAGTTCTTC

D: NA
V: TRBV25-1
size: NA
J: TRBJ2-7
CDR3: CASRDDRRGYEQYF
DNA: TGTGCCAGCAGAGACGATAGGAGGGGGTACGAGCAGTACTTC

D: NA
V: TRBV20-1
size: NA
J: TRBJ2-1
CDR3: CSAHQTTNNEQFF
DNA: TGCAGTGCCCACCAGACCACGAACAATGAGCAGTTCTTC

D: NA
V: TRBV11-2
size: NA
J: TRBJ1-1
CDR3: CASSPLENTEAFF
DNA: TGTGCCAGCAGCCCTCTGGAGAACACTGAAGCTTTCTTT

D: NA
V: TRBV5-1
size: few
J: TRBJ2-5
CDR3: CASSFNDDNEQYF
DNA: TGCGCCAGCAGCTTCAATGACGACAATGAGCAGTACTTC

D: TRBD2
V: TRBV7-2
size: few
J: TRBJ2-5
CDR3: CASSRRPGLPKETQYF
DNA: TGTGCCAGCAGCCGGCGGCCGGGACTACCCAAAGAGACCCAGTACTTC

D: TRBD2
V: TRBV4-3
size: NA
J: TRBJ2-3
CDR3: CASSQDVGAGGPDTQYF
DNA: TGCGCCAGCAGCCAAGATGTGGGAGCGGGAGGACCAGATACGCAGTATTTT

D: NA
V: TRBV20-1
size: NA
J: TRBJ1-5
CDR3: CSAALGNQPQHF
DNA: TGCAGTGCTGCCCTCGGGAATCAGCCCCAGCATTTT

D: NA
V: TRBV7-2
size: NA
J: TRBJ2-1
CDR3: CASSLTTGSYNEQFF
DNA: TGTGCCAGCAGCTTAACGACGGGCTCCTACAATGAGCAGTTCTTC

D: TRBD1
V: TRBV5-1
size: NA
J: TRBJ2-2
CDR3: CASRTTGVPNTGELFF
DNA: TGCGCCAGCAGAACGACAGGGGTCCCGAACACCGGGGAGCTGTTTTTT

D: NA
V: TRBV7-9
size: NA
J: TRBJ2-1
CDR3: CASSLGPVVYNEQFF
DNA: TGTGCCAGCAGCTTAGGTCCGGTGGTTTACAATGAGCAGTTCTTC

D: NA
V: TRBV7-2
size: NA
J: TRBJ2-1
CDR3: CASSLQTDYNEQFF
DNA: TGTGCCAGCAGCCTTCAGACAGACTACAATGAGCAGTTCTTC

D: NA
V: TRBV7-2
size: NA
J: TRBJ2-1
CDR3: CASSFSGVGAYDEQFF
DNA: TGTGCCAGCAGCTTTTCGGGAGTGGGAGCCTACGATGAGCAGTTCTTC

D: TRBD2
V: TRBV7-2
size: NA
J: TRBJ2-2
CDR3: CASSLAGSGRLNTGELFF
DNA: TGTGCCAGCAGCTTAGCGGGGAGCGGGAGGCTGAACACCGGGGAGCTGTTTTTT

D: NA
V: TRBV3-1
size: NA
J: TRBJ1-2
CDR3: CASSAPIKNYGYTF
DNA: TGTGCCAGCAGCGCGCCTATTAAAAACTATGGCTACACCTTC

D: TRBD2
V: TRBV20-1
size: NA
J: TRBJ2-1
CDR3: CSAKGLAGGNYNEQFF
DNA: TGCAGTGCTAAGGGACTAGCGGGGGGAAACTACAATGAGCAGTTCTTC

D: NA
V: TRBV4-3
size: few
J: TRBJ2-7
CDR3: CASSQEGTTYEQYF
DNA: TGCGCCAGCAGCCAAGAAGGCACTACCTACGAGCAGTACTTC

D: TRBD1
V: TRBV14
size: NA
J: TRBJ2-1
CDR3: CASSPDRGNKQFF
DNA: TGTGCCAGCAGCCCGGACAGGGGGAATAAGCAGTTCTTC

D: NA
V: TRBV30
size: few
J: TRBJ1-1
CDR3: CAWIAGAEAFF
DNA: TGTGCCTGGATTGCGGGAGCTGAAGCTTTCTTT

D: NA
V: TRBV20-1
size: NA
J: TRBJ2-3
CDR3: CSASSSRRSTDTQYF
DNA: TGCAGTGCTAGTTCCTCAAGGAGGAGCACAGATACGCAGTATTTT

D: NA
V: TRBV3-1
size: NA
J: TRBJ2-4
CDR3: CASSQGVDLLGKNIQYF
DNA: TGTGCCAGCAGCCAAGGAGTAGACCTCTTGGGCAAAAACATTCAGTACTTC

D: NA
V: TRBV20-1
size: NA
J: TRBJ1-1
CDR3: CSAPRQLMNTEAFF
DNA: TGCAGTGCCCCGAGACAGCTAATGAACACTGAAGCTTTCTTT

D: NA
V: TRBV7-7
size: few
J: TRBJ2-2
CDR3: CASSLQGAGELFF
DNA: TGTGCTAGCAGCTTACAGGGTGCCGGGGAGCTGTTTTTT

D: NA
V: TRBV28
size: NA
J: TRBJ2-1
CDR3: CASSLGTAGEQFF
DNA: TGTGCCAGCAGTCTCGGGACAGCGGGCGAGCAGTTCTTC

D: NA
V: TRBV7-9
size: few
J: TRBJ2-6
CDR3: CASSPTFSRTSGANVLTF
DNA: TGTGCCAGCAGCCCGACATTTAGTAGGACCTCTGGGGCCAACGTCCTGACTTTC

D: TRBD1
V: TRBV4-1
size: NA
J: TRBJ1-5
CDR3: CASSKLTGTGDQPQHF
DNA: TGCGCCAGCAGTAAACTAACCGGGACAGGGGATCAGCCCCAGCATTTT

D: TRBD1
V: TRBV29-1
size: many
J: TRBJ2-7
CDR3: CSVGTGGYSYEQYF
DNA: TGCAGCGTCGGTACAGGGGGTTACTCCTACGAGCAGTACTTC

D: NA
V: TRBV20-1
size: few
J: TRBJ1-1
CDR3: CSAVQGVNTEAFF
DNA: TGCAGTGCCGTCCAGGGCGTGAACACTGAAGCTTTCTTT

D: NA
V: TRBV25-1
size: once
J: TRBJ2-5
CDR3: CASSEKGSGRLFQPKQETQYF
DNA: TGTGCCAGCAGTGAAAAGGGTTCCGGGAGACTCTTCCAACCGAAACAAGAGACCCAGTACTTC

D: TRBD2
V: TRBV2
size: NA
J: TRBJ2-5
CDR3: CASSEFGLAGGETQYF
DNA: TGTGCCAGCAGTGAATTTGGACTAGCGGGAGGAGAGACCCAGTACTTC

D: NA
V: TRBV20-1
size: NA
J: TRBJ2-7
CDR3: CSATGTETYEQYF
DNA: TGCAGTGCTACCGGGACCGAGACCTACGAGCAGTACTTC

D: TRBD2
V: TRBV27
size: many
J: TRBJ2-7
CDR3: CASSRQSSGSSYEQYF
DNA: TGTGCCAGCAGCCGACAATCTAGCGGAAGCTCCTACGAGCAGTACTTC

D: TRBD2
V: TRBV7-2
size: NA
J: TRBJ2-1
CDR3: CASREGSGRLNEQFF
DNA: TGTGCCAGCAGGGAGGGGTCCGGGAGGCTCAATGAGCAGTTCTTC

D: NA
V: TRBV30
size: NA
J: TRBJ2-3
CDR3: CAWSVRFLVRASTDTQYF
DNA: TGTGCCTGGAGTGTACGCTTCCTGGTTAGGGCTAGCACAGATACGCAGTATTTT

D: TRBD2
V: TRBV14
size: NA
J: TRBJ2-7
CDR3: CASSRGGRWYEQYF
DNA: TGTGCCAGCAGCCGAGGCGGGAGATGGTACGAGCAGTACTTC

D: TRBD2
V: TRBV20-1
size: many
J: TRBJ2-5
CDR3: CSAYLPAGGGETQYF
DNA: TGCAGTGCTTATCTCCCAGCGGGAGGAGGGGAGACCCAGTACTTC

D: NA
V: TRBV7-8
size: once
J: TRBJ2-1
CDR3: CASSLATDSYNEQFF
DNA: TGTGCCAGCAGCTTAGCAACAGACTCCTACAATGAGCAGTTCTTC

D: NA
V: TRBV24-1
size: few
J: TRBJ2-3
CDR3: CATSDFRDGNTDTQYF
DNA: TGTGCCACCAGTGATTTCCGGGACGGAAACACAGATACGCAGTATTTT